A selection of T cell receptor beta chains follows, all from one sample in a study of glioma-infiltrating T cells after dendritic cell vaccination. Assay: immunoSEQ multiplex PCR; the TCRdb copy retains only in-frame clones and omits some. Among tens of thousands of clones, about nine tenths were seen once, and the ten largest hold approximately 2.2%. This material consisted of blood, taken after dendritic cell vaccination. The receptor source for this set is a human donor with glioblastoma. Each CDR3 is given with its conserved first and last residue. Each record gives: clone size, D gene, J gene, V gene, CDR3 protein, CDR3 DNA. D genes are given only for firm matches. Size tells how often a clone was seen (once, few, many) or the class of an expanded clone, and some rows leave it out.

clone_size: -
d_call: -
j_call: TRBJ2-2
v_call: TRBV5-1
cdr3_aa: CASIPGWSGTLNTGELFF
cdr3_nt: TGCGCCAGCATCCCGGGGTGGTCCGGGACACTGAACACCGGGGAGCTGTTTTTT

clone_size: -
d_call: -
j_call: TRBJ2-7
v_call: TRBV30
cdr3_aa: CAWSNTVYEQYF
cdr3_nt: TGTGCCTGGAGCAATACAGTCTACGAGCAGTACTTC

clone_size: -
d_call: TRBD1
j_call: TRBJ2-7
v_call: TRBV19
cdr3_aa: CASSLQGAYYEQYF
cdr3_nt: TGTGCCAGTAGTTTACAGGGGGCGTACTACGAGCAGTACTTC

clone_size: -
d_call: -
j_call: TRBJ2-7
v_call: TRBV11-2
cdr3_aa: CASSPDTGLEQYF
cdr3_nt: TGTGCCAGCAGCCCCGACACAGGGCTCGAGCAGTACTTC

clone_size: -
d_call: TRBD2
j_call: TRBJ2-3
v_call: TRBV5-1
cdr3_aa: CASKIAGGSSDTQYF
cdr3_nt: TGCGCCAGCAAGATTGCGGGGGGCTCATCGGATACGCAGTATTTT

clone_size: -
d_call: TRBD2
j_call: TRBJ2-4
v_call: TRBV6-5
cdr3_aa: CASSPGLPKNIQYF
cdr3_nt: TGTGCCAGCAGCCCGGGACTACCGAAAAACATTCAGTACTTC

clone_size: -
d_call: -
j_call: TRBJ1-4
v_call: TRBV7-2
cdr3_aa: CASSTQGSHDEKLFF
cdr3_nt: TGTGCCAGCAGCACGCAGGGCTCTCATGATGAAAAACTGTTTTTT

clone_size: -
d_call: TRBD1
j_call: TRBJ1-4
v_call: TRBV7-8
cdr3_aa: CASSWGQANEKLFF
cdr3_nt: TGTGCCAGCAGCTGGGGACAGGCTAATGAAAAACTGTTTTTT

clone_size: -
d_call: TRBD1
j_call: TRBJ1-2
v_call: TRBV4-1
cdr3_aa: CASSRDRVGHGYTF
cdr3_nt: TGCGCCAGCAGCCGCGACAGGGTCGGCCATGGCTACACCTTC

clone_size: -
d_call: TRBD2
j_call: TRBJ2-1
v_call: TRBV10-3
cdr3_aa: CAISVGTSGRGFLHEQFF
cdr3_nt: TGTGCCATCAGTGTGGGGACTAGCGGACGGGGGTTTTTGCATGAGCAGTTCTTC

clone_size: -
d_call: TRBD1
j_call: TRBJ1-6
v_call: TRBV6-5
cdr3_aa: CASTPRGTGWSPLHF
cdr3_nt: TGTGCCAGCACCCCTCGGGGGACAGGGTGGTCACCCCTCCACTTT

clone_size: -
d_call: -
j_call: TRBJ1-4
v_call: TRBV30
cdr3_aa: CAWSKGVDEKLFF
cdr3_nt: TGTGCCTGGAGTAAGGGGGTGGACGAAAAACTGTTTTTT

clone_size: once
d_call: -
j_call: TRBJ1-4
v_call: TRBV11-2
cdr3_aa: CASSLNEKLFF
cdr3_nt: TGTGCCAGCAGCCTCAATGAAAAACTGTTTTTT

clone_size: once
d_call: -
j_call: TRBJ2-2
v_call: TRBV14
cdr3_aa: CASSHQGNYAGELFF
cdr3_nt: TGTGCCAGCAGCCACCAGGGGAATTACGCCGGGGAGCTGTTTTTT

clone_size: -
d_call: -
j_call: TRBJ1-4
v_call: TRBV5-1
cdr3_aa: CASSLSGGREKLFF
cdr3_nt: TGCGCCAGCAGCTTGAGCGGGGGGCGGGAAAAACTGTTTTTT

clone_size: -
d_call: -
j_call: TRBJ2-5
v_call: TRBV9
cdr3_aa: CASSIRAAERETQYF
cdr3_nt: TGTGCCAGCAGCATTCGAGCTGCGGAGAGGGAGACCCAGTACTTC

clone_size: -
d_call: TRBD1
j_call: TRBJ2-7
v_call: TRBV18
cdr3_aa: CASSPTRQGREQYF
cdr3_nt: TGTGCCAGCTCACCGACAAGACAGGGTCGGGAGCAGTACTTC

clone_size: -
d_call: TRBD1
j_call: TRBJ2-7
v_call: TRBV6-5
cdr3_aa: CASSNRGPDEQYF
cdr3_nt: TGTGCCAGCAGTAACAGGGGGCCGGACGAGCAGTACTTC

clone_size: -
d_call: -
j_call: TRBJ1-2
v_call: TRBV5-4
cdr3_aa: CASSAGGGSNYGYTF
cdr3_nt: TGTGCCAGCAGCGCGGGTGGCGGGTCGAACTATGGCTACACCTTC

clone_size: -
d_call: -
j_call: TRBJ1-1
v_call: TRBV7-2
cdr3_aa: CASSWTEVGEAFF
cdr3_nt: TGTGCCAGCAGCTGGACAGAGGTGGGTGAAGCTTTCTTT